One sample yielded the 5 T cell receptor beta chains listed below, sequenced in a study of blood T cell repertoires in COVID-19. This table comes from immunoSEQ multiplex PCR, and its TCRdb copy is limited to in-frame clones, with some not included. Among around 140,000 clones listed, roughly 90% were seen once. The sequencing sample was made of peripheral blood. Receptors were obtained from a man in his 70s with active COVID-19.

This clone was observed a single time. The chain recombines TRBV15 with TRBJ2-3; maybe TRBD2 (5 bases). This CDR3 is built from 16 residues. V shed 0 bases and J shed 0 bases, with 10 bases lying between them. Germline V lookup: CDR1 LNHNV, CDR2 YYDKDF (reference sequence). As DNA, the CDR3 is TGTGCCACCAGCAGAGATAGGAGGACTAGCACAGATACGCAGTATTTT. Amino acids: CATSRDRRTSTDTQYF.

CDR3 in amino acids: CASSYSLISSYEQYF. In DNA form, the CDR3 reads TGTGCCAGCAGTTACTCGCTAATTAGCTCCTACGAGCAGTACTTC. This chain connects TRBV6-2 or TRBV6-3 to TRBJ2-7; no firm D call. The germline V and J ends were trimmed by 0 bases and 0 bases, with 9 bases remaining between them. This CDR3 region has 15 residues. In germline, CDR1 is MNHEY, CDR2 SVGEGT.

The chain carries TRBV24-1 and TRBJ2-2, with D possibly matching TRBD2 (5 bases). Germline V CDR1 and CDR2: KGHDR, SFDVKD. The CDR3 runs to 15 residues. V gave up 3 bases and J gave up 4 bases, with 11 bases separating them. CDR3 DNA sequence: TGTGCCACCAGTGATCAGGCGGGCAGCACCGGGGAGCTGTTTTTT. This codes for CATSDQAGSTGELFF.

The chain recombines TRBV5-6 with TRBJ2-5; D is unresolved. The ends were cut back, 3 bases at V and 5 bases at J, with 17 bases in the middle. The germline CDR1 and CDR2 sequences are SGHDT and YYEEEE. The CDR3 has 15 amino acids. The CDR3: CASSYPGTKRETQYF. The DNA of the CDR3 is TGTGCCAGCAGCTACCCCGGAACCAAGAGGGAGACCCAGTACTTC.

The V call is TRBV19, the J call TRBJ2-3; D call uncertain. Trimming took 4 bases from V and 5 from J, leaving 19 bases between them. Germline loops: CDR1 LNHDA, CDR2 SQIVND (reference sequence). This CDR3 is 16 amino acids long. For the CDR3, the DNA is TGTGCCAGTAGTAATTCTTTAGAGAGCCTTTTAGATACGCAGTATTTT. Translation: CASSNSLESLLDTQYF.